This is a list of T cell receptor beta chains from one sample in a study of blood T cells in healthy people across ages. TCRdb passed the 5' RACE reads through MiXCR, listing each CDR3 protein once. The repertoire consists of 760,000 or so distinct CDR3 sequences, with around a quarter occurring once and the leading ten covering more than 8.5%. These data were also reused for a study on T cells of mothers and their children.

The sequencing input was blood. These receptors were collected from a boy aged 5-17 years in good health. Both conserved end residues are part of each CDR3. A D gene is named only where the DNA matches it firmly. Expanded clones get a size class; other rows say once, few or many, or leave the size out.

j_gene | abundance | v_gene | d_gene | CDR3aa | CDR3nt
TRBJ2-7 | NA | TRBV20-1 | TRBD1 | CSAWTGITYEQYF | TGCAGTGCCTGGACAGGGATAACCTACGAGCAGTACTTC
TRBJ1-3 | few | TRBV7-2 | NA | CASSFGPASGNTIYF | TGTGCCAGCAGCTTCGGACCGGCTTCTGGAAACACCATATATTTT
TRBJ2-3 | NA | TRBV4-2 | TRBD2 | CASSLEPGLAGTDTQYF | TGTGCCAGCAGCCTCGAACCGGGACTAGCGGGAACAGATACGCAGTATTTT
TRBJ2-7 | NA | TRBV4-1 | NA | CASSQIQGGSYEQYF | TGCGCCAGCAGCCAGATCCAGGGGGGGTCCTACGAGCAGTACTTC
TRBJ1-5 | NA | TRBV7-2 | NA | CARSRLGVGGNQPQHF | TGTGCCAGAAGCCGACTAGGTGTGGGGGGTAATCAGCCCCAGCATTTT
TRBJ2-1 | few | TRBV4-1 | TRBD2 | CASSPRPSGSYNEQFF | TGCGCCAGCAGCCCTCGACCTAGCGGCTCCTACAATGAGCAGTTCTTC
TRBJ2-2 | few | TRBV2 | NA | CASTGDLATGELFF | TGTGCCAGCACGGGGGATCTTGCCACCGGGGAGCTGTTTTTT
TRBJ2-5 | few | TRBV4-1 | TRBD2 | CASSQERLAGTQYF | TGCGCCAGCAGCCAAGAAAGGCTAGCGGGGACCCAGTACTTC
TRBJ1-1 | NA | TRBV2 | TRBD1 | CASSSEITGDTEAFF | TGTGCCAGCAGTTCAGAAATCACAGGGGACACTGAAGCTTTCTTT
TRBJ1-4 | few | TRBV29-1 | NA | CSAEEPGPHNEKLFF | TGCAGCGCTGAAGAACCGGGACCGCATAATGAAAAACTGTTTTTT
TRBJ1-1 | NA | TRBV12-5 | NA | CASGLVPGVNTEAFF | TGTGCTAGTGGTTTGGTACCGGGGGTAAACACTGAAGCTTTCTTT
TRBJ1-1 | few | TRBV9 | NA | CASSQDVGPAFF | TGTGCCAGCAGCCAGGACGTAGGACCCGCTTTCTTT
TRBJ2-7 | NA | TRBV3-1 | NA | CASSHPDSPPYEQYF | TGTGCCAGCAGCCACCCGGACAGCCCTCCCTACGAGCAGTACTTC
TRBJ1-4 | NA | TRBV6-4 | NA | CASSEKKLFF | TGTGCCAGCAGTGAAAAAAAACTGTTTTTT
TRBJ2-7 | NA | TRBV4-3 | NA | CASSQGTEEAYEQYF | TGCGCCAGCAGCCAAGGAACGGAGGAGGCCTACGAGCAGTACTTC
TRBJ2-1 | NA | TRBV5-1 | TRBD2 | CASSPGLAGDVYNEQFF | TGCGCCAGCAGCCCTGGACTAGCGGGAGACGTCTACAATGAGCAGTTCTTC
TRBJ1-1 | few | TRBV5-1 | NA | CASSLEARSWTEAFF | TGCGCCAGCAGCTTGGAGGCCCGAAGTTGGACTGAAGCTTTCTTT
TRBJ2-1 | few | TRBV7-9 | TRBD1 | CASSTRDRGSYNEQFF | TGTGCCAGCAGCACCCGGGACAGGGGTTCCTACAATGAGCAGTTCTTC
TRBJ2-3 | NA | TRBV2 | NA | CASSPGVGLVTDTQYF | TGTGCCAGCAGTCCCGGAGTGGGGTTAGTTACAGATACGCAGTATTTT
TRBJ2-1 | NA | TRBV6-5 | NA | CASSYQGLSSYNEQFF | TGTGCCAGCAGTTACCAGGGCCTCAGCTCCTACAATGAGCAGTTCTTC
TRBJ2-7 | few | TRBV13 | TRBD1 | CASSLEGTETYEQYF | TGTGCCAGCAGCTTAGAGGGGACAGAGACCTACGAGCAGTACTTC
TRBJ2-5 | few | TRBV12-3/TRBV12-4 | NA | CASRTSRQQETQYF | TGTGCCAGCAGAACTTCGCGGCAACAAGAGACCCAGTACTTC
TRBJ1-1 | few | TRBV9 | NA | CASSVGRVNAEAFF | TGTGCCAGCAGCGTGGGCAGGGTGAACGCTGAAGCTTTCTTT
TRBJ2-7 | NA | TRBV28 | NA | CASSFPGLGPPGEQYF | TGTGCCAGCAGTTTCCCGGGGTTGGGGCCCCCGGGCGAGCAGTACTTC
TRBJ1-3 | few | TRBV15 | TRBD1 | CATSSTGDPIYF | TGTGCCACCAGCAGCACAGGGGACCCCATATATTTT
TRBJ2-5 | NA | TRBV29-1 | NA | CSVEAPGGETQYF | TGCAGCGTTGAGGCGCCAGGGGGGGAGACCCAGTACTTC
TRBJ2-3 | few | TRBV7-3 | NA | CASSRGFDTDTQYF | TGTGCCAGCAGCCGGGGGTTCGACACAGATACGCAGTATTTT
TRBJ2-7 | many | TRBV6-2/TRBV6-3 | NA | CASSYDYEQYF | TGTGCCAGCAGTTACGACTACGAGCAGTACTTC
TRBJ2-7 | NA | TRBV4-3 | NA | CASSQTHRERSYEQYF | TGCGCCAGCAGCCAAACCCACAGGGAAAGGTCCTACGAGCAGTACTTC
TRBJ2-1 | NA | TRBV10-3 | TRBD2 | CAISSSGSTWGSYNEQFF | TGTGCCATCAGTTCTAGCGGGAGCACCTGGGGCTCCTACAATGAGCAGTTCTTC
TRBJ1-5 | many | TRBV5-1 | NA | CASSSDSNQPQHF | TGTGCCAGCAGTTCAGATAGCAATCAGCCCCAGCATTTT
TRBJ1-4 | few | TRBV5-1 | NA | CASSSGSNGEKLFF | TGCGCCAGCAGTTCCGGGTCAAACGGTGAAAAACTGTTTTTT
TRBJ2-7 | few | TRBV28 | NA | CASSLYREEDYEQYF | TGTGCCAGCAGTCTGTACAGGGAGGAAGACTACGAGCAGTACTTC
TRBJ1-1 | NA | TRBV5-1 | TRBD1 | CASSLGRGQENTEAFF | TGCGCCAGCAGCTTGGGAAGGGGACAGGAGAACACTGAAGCTTTCTTT
TRBJ2-5 | many | TRBV12-3/TRBV12-4 | NA | CASSFSSPGQETQYF | TGTGCCAGCAGTTTCAGTTCACCAGGTCAAGAGACCCAGTACTTC
TRBJ2-2 | once | TRBV28 | NA | CASSLPPRSAGQRAGELFF | TGTGCCAGCAGTTTACCTCCTCGCTCAGCGGGCCAGCGAGCCGGGGAGCTGTTTTTT
TRBJ2-2 | NA | TRBV7-9 | TRBD1 | CASSPGQGLAGELFF | TGTGCCAGCAGCCCCGGACAGGGATTGGCCGGGGAGCTGTTTTTT
TRBJ1-1 | few | TRBV4-1 | TRBD1 | CASSQGSGTGGEAFF | TGCGCCAGCAGCCAAGGATCCGGGACAGGGGGTGAAGCTTTCTTT
TRBJ2-1 | NA | TRBV4-1 | NA | CASSHSRTYYNEQFF | TGCGCCAGCAGCCATTCCCGGACTTACTACAATGAGCAGTTCTTC
TRBJ2-7 | NA | TRBV12-3/TRBV12-4 | TRBD2 | CASSTGTSGTYEQYF | TGTGCCAGCAGTACCGGGACTAGCGGGACCTACGAGCAGTACTTC
TRBJ2-1 | NA | TRBV5-5 | TRBD2 | CASTGITSGTYNEQFF | TGTGCCAGCACTGGCATTACTAGCGGAACCTACAATGAGCAGTTCTTC
TRBJ2-5 | NA | TRBV7-9 | NA | CASSPSREQETQYF | TGTGCCAGCAGCCCCAGCCGGGAACAAGAGACCCAGTACTTC
TRBJ1-2 | many | TRBV29-1 | NA | CSVDREYGYTF | TGCAGCGTTGACAGGGAGTATGGCTACACCTTC
TRBJ2-2 | NA | TRBV10-3 | NA | CAISEWRTNTGELFF | TGTGCCATCAGTGAATGGCGGACGAACACCGGGGAGCTGTTTTTT